This entry lists 27 T cell receptor beta chains sequenced from one sample in a study of T cells after yellow fever vaccination. TCRdb analysed the 5' RACE reads with MiXCR anew, one entry per CDR3 protein. The sample consists of approximately 550,000 distinct CDR3 sequences, roughly 14% of them appearing once. The specimen comprised PBMCs, sampled on the day of the yellow fever booster vaccination. The receptors derive from a man aged 25 to 40 who received the YFV17D yellow fever vaccine.

The chain couples TRBV15 to TRBJ2-3; TRBD2 agrees at 9 bases. The CDR3 covers 15 residues. Germline CDR1 and CDR2: LNHNV and YYDKDF (reference sequence). After removal of 4 bases from V and 3 bases from J, the junction contained 5 bases not matched to a gene. In DNA form, the CDR3 reads TGTGCCACCAGCATAAGCCTAGCGGGGACAGATACGCAGTATTTT. Translated, it gives CATSISLAGTDTQYF.

This clonotype came up many times. The rearrangement joins TRBV5-6 to TRBJ1-2, with D perhaps TRBD1 (5 bases). The CDR3 spans 12 residues. V was shortened by 6 bases and J by 7 bases, with 13 bases between the two germline ends. CDR1 is SGHDT and CDR2 is YYEEEE in the germline V gene. The CDR3 DNA reads TGTGCCAGCAACCTTGGGGGGAGTGGCTACACCTTC. It translates to CASNLGGSGYTF.

The CDR3 sequence: CASRQSSSYEQYF. In DNA form, the CDR3 reads TGTGCCAGCCGCCAGTCCTCCTCCTACGAGCAGTACTTC. V and J are TRBV6-2 or TRBV6-3 and TRBJ2-7; D not certain. This CDR3 comprises 13 residues. Germline values: CDR1 MNHEY, CDR2 SVGEGT. V was cut by 8 bases and J by 0 bases, with 11 bases left in between.

This clonotype was counted between two and nine times. The rearrangement joins TRBV7-2 to TRBJ1-4; no definite D call. This CDR3 comprises 11 residues. The V end lost 0 bases, the J end lost 14 bases, and 7 bases lay between the germline ends. CDR1 SGHTA and CDR2 FQGNSA come from the germline V gene. CDR3 in amino acids: CASSLAEDLFF. In DNA form, the CDR3 reads TGTGCCAGCAGCTTAGCTGAGGACCTGTTTTTT.

This clonotype was recorded a few times. The junction shows a germline mismatch at one end, possibly a read error. The V gene is TRBV29-1, the J gene TRBJ2-3; D not resolved. Germline V gives CDR1 SQVTM, CDR2 ANQGSEA. The CDR3 sequence is 15 residues long. The chain's CDR3 is CSVKDPASGSDTQYF. CDR3 bases: TGCAGCGTTAAAGACCCTGCGTCCGGATCGGATACGCAGTATTTT.

This clonotype was detected a few times. The rearrangement uses TRBV28 and TRBJ2-7; no clear D. V was cut by 7 bases and J by 2 bases, with 9 bases left in between. The germline V gene encodes CDR1 MDHEN and CDR2 SYDVKM. The CDR3 extends over 12 amino acids. The DNA for the CDR3 is TGTGCCAGCATCAGGAATACCTACGAGCAGTACTTC. Protein sequence: CASIRNTYEQYF.

This clonotype was seen ten or more times. The chain joins TRBV9 to TRBJ2-3, with unresolved D. Germline V gives CDR1 SGDLS, CDR2 YYNGEE. This CDR3 contains 12 residues. Trimming shortened V by 0 bases and J by 5 bases, and 4 bases separated the two germline ends. CDR3 nucleotides: TGTGCCAGCAGCGTAGAAAAAGATACGCAGTATTTT. It yields the protein CASSVEKDTQYF.

The V call is TRBV12-3 or TRBV12-4, the J call TRBJ2-5; the D is unclear. The V end lost 5 bases, the J end lost 2 bases, and 9 bases lay between the germline ends. This CDR3 is 13 amino acids long. CDR3 protein: CASSPRPQETQYF. CDR3 coding DNA: TGTGCCAGCAGTCCCCGTCCTCAAGAGACCCAGTACTTC.

The genes are TRBV7-9 and TRBJ2-1, with D hard to call. CDR3 length: 15 residues. The germline gives CDR1 SEHNR, CDR2 FQNEAQ (reference sequence). The ends were cut back, 2 bases at V and 5 bases at J, with 13 bases in the middle. DNA of the CDR3: TGTGCCAGCAGCTTATCGACGGAATTTGACAATGAGCAGTTCTTC. It codes for CASSLSTEFDNEQFF. The whole variable domain, filled in from reference TRBV7-9 and TRBJ2-1, reads DTGVSQNPRHKITKRGQNVTFRCDPISEHNRLYWYRQTLGQGPEFLTYFQNEAQLEKSRLLSDRFSAERPKGSFSTLEIQRTEQGDSAMYLCASSLSTEFDNEQFFGPGTRLTVL.

V usage is TRBV20-1 and J usage is TRBJ2-1; possibly TRBD2 for D (5 bases). The V gene's germline CDR1 is DFQATT and CDR2 SNEGSKA (reference sequence). The CDR3 consists of 13 residues. Trimming cost V 4 bases and J 5 bases, with 12 bases left between them. CDR3 in amino acids: CSATSGNNNEQFF. The CDR3, as DNA: TGCAGTGCTACGTCCGGGAACAACAATGAGCAGTTCTTC.

This clonotype was recorded a few times. V gene TRBV9 combines with J gene TRBJ2-3; 9 positions agree with TRBD2. Germline CDR1 reads SGDLS; CDR2 reads YYNGEE. With 0 bases clipped from V and 4 bases from J, the junction kept 6 bases outside the gene matches. The CDR3 length is 16 residues. The CDR3 nucleotides read TGTGCCAGCAGCGTAGCTCCAGCGGGGGGCGCAGATACGCAGTATTTT. Translation: CASSVAPAGGADTQYF.

There are a few counts of this clonotype. The chain is built from TRBV10-3 and TRBJ2-1; either TRBD1 or TRBD2 may fit D (5 bases each). The germline gives CDR1 ENHRY, CDR2 SYGVKD. Trimming cost V 6 bases and J 4 bases, with 13 bases left between them. This CDR3 spans 14 amino acids. CDR3 nucleotide sequence: TGTGCCATCAGCGAACCGGGACCTTACAATGAGCAGTTCTTC. This encodes CAISEPGPYNEQFF.

CDR3 DNA sequence: TGTGCCATCGGGGGGACAGGGGGGCCGAACACCGGGGAGCTGTTTTTT. This codes for CAIGGTGGPNTGELFF. This sequence joins TRBV10-3 and TRBJ2-2; TRBD1 aligns across 11 bases. Unmatched junction bases numbered 5, after V lost 8 bases and J lost 0 bases. This CDR3 comprises 16 residues. Looked up from germline, CDR1 is ENHRY and CDR2 is SYGVKD.

This clonotype was recorded many times. This chain connects TRBV7-9 to TRBJ2-2, with D perhaps matching TRBD1 (6 bases). Looked up from germline, CDR1 is SEHNR and CDR2 is FQNEAQ (reference sequence). CDR3 length: 15 residues. Trimming left V 4 bases short and J 4 bases short, with 13 bases between. The CDR3 sequence: CASSWTEGVTGELFF. CDR3 sequence (DNA): TGTGCCAGCAGCTGGACAGAGGGGGTCACCGGGGAGCTGTTTTTT.

V gene TRBV10-2 combines with J gene TRBJ2-1; 7 nucleotides match TRBD2. The CDR3 extends over 18 amino acids. Germline V gene sequence: CDR1 WSHSY, CDR2 SAAADI. Losses at the gene ends were 1 base for V and 7 bases for J; bases not matched to a gene: 16. The CDR3 spells CASSEFLGGGSSLNEQFF. Written as DNA, the CDR3 is TGCGCCAGCAGTGAGTTTTTAGGCGGCGGGAGTAGTTTAAATGAGCAGTTCTTC.

This clonotype came up many times. The chain recombines TRBV28 with TRBJ2-7; no definite D call. The CDR3 has 12 residues. CDR1 and CDR2 (germline): MDHEN, SYDVKM. Trimming left V 6 bases short and J 4 bases short, with 10 bases between. CDR3 protein: CASSQDRYEQYF. The CDR3 coding sequence is TGTGCCAGCAGCCAAGACCGTTACGAGCAGTACTTC.

This clonotype has just a few counts. The V gene is TRBV4-3, the J gene TRBJ2-7, with 10 positions matching TRBD2. There are 16 residues in the CDR3. V shed 0 bases, J shed 6 bases, and the junction held 8 bases outside the gene matches. Germline V gene data show CDR1 as LGHNA and CDR2 as YSLEER. CDR3: CASSQDRASGSSEQYF. CDR3 DNA sequence: TGCGCCAGCAGCCAAGATCGGGCTAGCGGGAGCTCCGAGCAGTACTTC.

This chain joins TRBV5-1 and TRBJ2-3; 8 bases match TRBD2. Germline V gives CDR1 SGHRS, CDR2 YFSETQ. The length of the CDR3 is 17 residues. V was pared by 0 bases and J by 6 bases, with 12 bases of the junction left unmatched. The DNA of the CDR3 is TGCGCCAGCAGCTTGGCCCTTAGCGGGAAGGGCGCGGATACGCAGTATTTT. It is translated as CASSLALSGKGADTQYF.

The genes are TRBV20-1 and TRBJ1-2, with D uncertain. CDR1 is DFQATT and CDR2 is SNEGSKA in the germline V gene (reference sequence). Trimming took 5 bases from V and 8 from J, leaving 9 bases between them. This CDR3 spans 10 amino acids. The CDR3 DNA sequence: TGCAGTGCTTTCGGGGAAGGCTACACCTTC. This sequence encodes CSAFGEGYTF.

This clonotype came up a few times. The chain joins TRBV29-1 to TRBJ2-3; 8 nucleotides line up with TRBD2. Germline values: CDR1 SQVTM, CDR2 ANQGSEA. The CDR3 length is 19 residues. V was pared by 1 base and J by 0 bases, with 15 bases of the junction left unmatched. The CDR3 sequence is CSVEGVASGHRASTDTQYF. The DNA for the CDR3 is TGCAGCGTTGAAGGAGTGGCTAGCGGGCACAGAGCTAGCACAGATACGCAGTATTTT.

The chain recombines TRBV7-8 with TRBJ2-5; D remains ambiguous. This CDR3 region has 14 residues. Trimming took 3 bases from V and 5 from J, leaving 13 bases between them. The V gene's germline CDR1 is SGHVS and CDR2 FQNEAQ. The CDR3: CASSFARPAETQYF. Written as DNA, the CDR3 is TGTGCCAGCAGCTTCGCCAGGCCGGCGGAGACCCAGTACTTC.

This clonotype was counted only a few times. V gene TRBV6-2 or TRBV6-3 combines with J gene TRBJ2-6, with a weak D call TRBD1 (6 bases). The CDR3 runs 19 residues. V lost 2 bases, J lost 3 bases, and 20 bases lay in between. Germline V gene sequence: CDR1 MNHEY, CDR2 SVGEGT. The CDR3 spells CASSYPSGQGIGGANVLTF. The CDR3 nucleotides read TGTGCCAGCAGTTACCCCTCCGGCCAGGGGATCGGTGGGGCCAACGTCCTGACTTTC.

The V call is TRBV5-1, the J call TRBJ2-3; 10 positions match TRBD2. CDR3 size: 15 residues. The germline CDR1 and CDR2 sequences are SGHRS and YFSETQ. With 4 bases clipped from V and 4 bases from J, the junction kept 6 bases outside the gene matches. CDR3 sequence reads: CASSRAGGRADTQYF. In DNA form, the CDR3 reads TGCGCCAGCAGCCGAGCGGGAGGGCGCGCAGATACGCAGTATTTT.

This clonotype turned up a few times. This rearrangement joins TRBV7-8 to TRBJ1-3; 7 bases map to TRBD1. There are 14 residues in the CDR3. V trimming: 1 base; J trimming: 4 bases; junction bases outside the gene matches: 1. In germline, CDR1 is SGHVS, CDR2 FQNEAQ. This CDR3 is CASSLGTGGNTIYF. CDR3 in DNA: TGTGCCAGCAGCTTAGGGACAGGCGGAAACACCATATATTTT. The entire variable domain, with the rest obtained from reference TRBV7-8 and TRBJ1-3, is as follows: GAGVSQSPRYKVAKRGQDVALRCDPISGHVSLFWYQQALGQGPEFLTYFQNEAQLDKSGLPSDRFFAERPEGSVSTLKIQRTQQEDSAVYLCASSLGTGGNTIYFGEGSWLTVV.

The CDR3 protein is CAWSVLLSEQYF. The CDR3, as DNA: TGTGCCTGGAGTGTACTCCTTTCCGAGCAGTACTTC. This chain links TRBV30 with TRBJ2-7; D unclear. Germline V gives CDR1 GTSNPN, CDR2 SVGIG (reference sequence). The CDR3 has 12 residues. The V end was cut by 0 bases, the J end by 6 bases, with 9 bases between.

This clonotype was seen only a few times. The V and J genes are TRBV9 and TRBJ2-7; possible D gene TRBD1, 6 bases. Germline V gives CDR1 SGDLS, CDR2 YYNGEE. This CDR3 contains 14 residues. V shed 4 bases and J shed 0 bases, with 11 bases lying between them. The CDR3 nucleotides are TGTGCCAGCAGCCGCAGGGGAACCTCCTACGAGCAGTACTTC. This codes for CASSRRGTSYEQYF.

This sequence joins TRBV18 and TRBJ2-5; TRBD1 matches 8 bases. CDR1 is KGHSH, CDR2 LQKENI, per germline. The CDR3 covers 17 residues. J was trimmed by 2 bases and V by 3 bases; bases with no gene match: 11. The CDR3 bases are TGTGCCAGCTCACCCGCTACGGGACAGGTCGGGCAAGAGACCCAGTACTTC. Protein: CASSPATGQVGQETQYF.